This paragraph covers one T cell receptor beta chain sequence. What it binds is not known. This PCR relied on a set of 60 Vbeta primers and 13 Jbeta primers. The protocol was immunoSEQ multiplex PCR, while the TCRdb copy is restricted to in-frame clones and leaves out a portion. The table includes approximately 150,000 clones, 80% detected once. The record originates from a study of cytomegalovirus exposure and HLA in healthy donors. Overall study results and limits: An analysis was carried out at a later point. It showed that HLA-associated TCR beta chains were more clonally expanded than equally common non-associated chains. A later analysis revealed that TCR association rates differed between HLA loci, peaking at DRB1 and bottoming out at HLA-C.

The origin of this receptor is a man aged 30-40 years in good health and CMV-seropositive. Sequencing was performed on PBMCs.

The chain's CDR3 is CASSQITSGRGGQFF. CDR3 nucleotide sequence: TGTGCCAGCAGCCAAATCACTAGCGGGAGAGGGGGGCAGTTCTTC. The genes are TRBV28 and TRBJ2-1; 11 bases match TRBD2. J lost 12 bases, V lost 6 bases, and 13 bases had no gene match. This CDR3 is built from 15 residues. CDR1 is MDHEN and CDR2 is SYDVKM in the germline V gene.